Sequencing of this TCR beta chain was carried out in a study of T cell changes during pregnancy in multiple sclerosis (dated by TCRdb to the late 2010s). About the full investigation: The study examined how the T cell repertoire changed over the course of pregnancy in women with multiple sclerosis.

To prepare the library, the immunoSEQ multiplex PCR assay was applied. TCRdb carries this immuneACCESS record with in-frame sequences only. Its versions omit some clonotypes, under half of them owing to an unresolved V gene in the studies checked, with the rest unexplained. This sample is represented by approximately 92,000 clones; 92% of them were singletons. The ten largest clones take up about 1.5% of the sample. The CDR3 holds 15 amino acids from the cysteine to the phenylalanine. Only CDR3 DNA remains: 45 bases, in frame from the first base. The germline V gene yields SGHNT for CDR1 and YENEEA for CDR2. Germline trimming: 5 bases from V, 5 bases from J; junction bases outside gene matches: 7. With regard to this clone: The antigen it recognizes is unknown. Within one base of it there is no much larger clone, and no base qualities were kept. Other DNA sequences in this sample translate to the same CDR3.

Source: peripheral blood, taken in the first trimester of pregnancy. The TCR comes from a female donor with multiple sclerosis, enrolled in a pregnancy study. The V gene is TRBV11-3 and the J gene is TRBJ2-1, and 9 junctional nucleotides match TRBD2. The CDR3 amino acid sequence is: CASSLSGRADNEQFF. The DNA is TGTGCCAGCAGCCTTAGCGGGAGAGCAGACAATGAGCAGTTCTTC.